One and the same sample provided the 19 T cell receptor beta chains below, sequenced in a study of Graves' ophthalmopathy and Graves' hyperthyroidism. RNA transcripts yielded amplified TCR beta CDR3 regions. RT-PCR in the first round used HTBI primers; a second-round multiplex PCR followed. TCRdb reanalysed the multiplex PCR reads using MiXCR and keeps one entry per CDR3 protein. The sample contains approximately 640,000 distinct CDR3 sequences, about 40% of which appear only once. The sequenced sample was peripheral blood. These receptors all come from an adult man with Graves' ophthalmopathy.

This clonotype was seen ten or more times. CDR3 loop: CASSLDGRYEQYF. Here the CDR3 DNA reads TGTGCCAGCAGCTTAGATGGTCGTTACGAGCAGTACTTC. The chain couples TRBV11-2 to TRBJ2-7, with D hard to call. The V end was cut by 0 bases, the J end by 4 bases, with 7 bases between. Germline CDR1 reads SGHAT; CDR2 reads FQNNGV. This CDR3 is built from 13 residues.

This clonotype appeared many times. The V and J genes are TRBV7-6 and TRBJ2-5; D possibly corresponds to TRBD1 (6 bases). Deletions cut 4 bases from V and 4 bases from J, with 10 bases between. CDR3 length: 13 residues. CDR1 is SGHVS and CDR2 is FNYEAQ in the germline V gene. The CDR3 bases are TGTGCCAGCAGCTCGACAGGAGGAGAGACCCAGTACTTC. Translated: CASSSTGGETQYF.

This clonotype was seen many times. The V and J genes are TRBV24-1 and TRBJ1-1; TRBD1 might be the D (6 bases). CDR1 and CDR2 from the germline V gene are KGHDR and SFDVKD. This CDR3 comprises 13 residues. With 4 bases removed from V and 10 bases from J, the gap between germline ends came to 15 bases. The CDR3 reads CATSDTDRSRAFF. In DNA form, the CDR3 reads TGTGCCACCAGTGACACAGACAGGTCTCGAGCTTTCTTT.

This clonotype was found many times. The CDR3 loop is CASSPLSGRQGTQYF. Written as DNA, the CDR3 is TGTGCCAGCAGCCCCCTCAGCGGCCGACAAGGAACCCAGTACTTC. The genes are TRBV11-2 and TRBJ2-5; tentative D call: TRBD2 (5 bases). CDR1 is SGHAT and CDR2 is FQNNGV in the germline V gene. This CDR3 is 15 amino acids long. The V end lost 5 bases, the J end lost 8 bases, and 21 bases lay between the germline ends.

As concerns this clonotype: Just one base apart from a much larger clone, this may be a read error. The chain employs TRBV9 and TRBJ2-7, with TRBD2 as a possible D gene (6 bases). The CDR3 consists of 15 residues. Germline V lookup: CDR1 SGDLS, CDR2 YYNGEE. DNA of the CDR3: TGTGCCAGCAGCGTAGGTTTTAGCGGCTCCTGCGAGCAGTACTTC. Protein product: CASSVGFSGSCEQYF.

The rearrangement joins TRBV25-1 to TRBJ2-7; D possibly corresponds to TRBD2 (5 bases). Trimming left V 2 bases short and J 5 bases short, with 7 bases between. This CDR3 is 12 amino acids long. Germline-derived CDR1 and CDR2 are MGHDK and SYGVNS. CDR3 sequence: CASSEPLDEQYF. The CDR3 bases are TGTGCCAGCAGTGAACCACTAGACGAGCAGTACTTC.

This clonotype was counted many times. The rearrangement uses TRBV9 and TRBJ1-6, with 7 bases matching TRBD1. CDR3 length: 13 residues. In germline, CDR1 is SGDLS, CDR2 YYNGEE. V dropped 4 bases and J dropped 8; count of bases not matched to a gene: 3. In DNA form, the CDR3 reads TGTGCCAGCAGCCGGGACAGTTATTCACCCCTCCACTTT. It specifies CASSRDSYSPLHF.

This clonotype was observed at least ten times. The genes are TRBV10-3 and TRBJ2-5, with 11 bases identical to TRBD1. J lost 5 bases, V lost 3 bases, and 8 bases had no gene match. This CDR3 comprises 16 residues. From germline, CDR1 is ENHRY and CDR2 SYGVKD. The CDR3 DNA reads TGTGCCATCAGTGATCAAGGGACAGGGGGAGGGGAGACCCAGTACTTC. This sequence encodes CAISDQGTGGGETQYF.

The table lists this clonotype with a few counts. V usage is TRBV7-8 and J usage is TRBJ1-2; D possibly corresponds to TRBD1 (5 bases). CDR3 length: 12 amino acids. Per the germline V gene, CDR1 is SGHVS and CDR2 is FQNEAQ. Trimming stripped 11 bases from V and 8 bases from J, with 18 bases between. The CDR3 sequence is CACPAGTVGYTF. In nucleotides, the CDR3 is TGTGCCTGCCCGGCAGGGACGGTAGGCTACACCTTC. The full variable domain, rest sourced from reference TRBV7-8 and TRBJ1-2, is GAGVSQSPRYKVAKRGQDVALRCDPISGHVSLFWYQQALGQGPEFLTYFQNEAQLDKSGLPSDRFFAERPEGSVSTLKIQRTQQEDSAVYLCACPAGTVGYTFGSGTRLTVV.

This clonotype has a single count. With a much larger clone just one base away, this may be a read error. V gene TRBV13 combines with J gene TRBJ2-5; D perhaps matches TRBD1 (5 bases). This CDR3 has 14 amino acids. Germline V gives CDR1 PRHDT, CDR2 FYEKMQ (reference sequence). CDR3 protein: CAGSLRTLQETQYF. The CDR3 DNA sequence: TGTGCCGGCAGCTTACGGACACTCCAAGAGACCCAGTACTTC.

This clonotype showed up just a few times. One end of the junction varies from germline; a read error may be responsible. The chain combines TRBV7-9 with TRBJ1-3, with a weak D call TRBD1 (5 bases). Germline V lookup: CDR1 SEHNR, CDR2 FQNEAQ (reference sequence). This CDR3 is built from 16 residues. DNA of the CDR3: TGCGCCAGCAGCCAAGATTGGGGGTCCTCTGGAAACACCATATATTTT. This encodes CASSQDWGSSGNTIYF. Based on the CDR3 plus reference TRBV7-9 and TRBJ1-3, the full variable domain is DTGVSQNPRHKITKRGQNVTFRCDPISEHNRLYWYRQTLGQGPEFLTYFQNEAQLEKSRLLSDRFSAERPKGSFSTLEIQRTEQGDSAMYLCASSQDWGSSGNTIYFGEGSWLTVV.

This clonotype has more than one count but fewer than ten. The V gene is TRBV7-9, the J gene TRBJ2-5; D tentatively reads TRBD1 or TRBD2 (6 bases each). The CDR3 has 16 residues. Trimming removed 1 base at V and 3 bases at J, with 15 bases between. The germline V gene encodes CDR1 SEHNR and CDR2 FQNEAQ (reference sequence). The DNA for the CDR3 is TGTGCCAGCAGCTTAGGGGGGGCGAGGGGAGAAGAGACCCAGTACTTC. It codes for CASSLGGARGEETQYF.

V and J are TRBV4-2 and TRBJ2-5, with 14 bases fitting TRBD2. The CDR3 is 17 residues long. CDR1 and CDR2 (germline): LGHNA, YNFKEQ. V shed 3 bases and J 5 bases; nucleotides not matched to a gene: 8. Here the CDR3 reads CASSQALGLAGVETQYF. As DNA, the CDR3 is TGTGCCAGCAGCCAGGCCCTGGGACTAGCGGGAGTGGAGACCCAGTACTTC.

This clonotype was recorded many times. The gene calls are TRBV5-6 and TRBJ2-5; TRBD1 agrees at 8 bases. The J segment lost 4 bases and the V segment lost 3 bases, leaving 8 bases of the junction unmatched. Germline lookup yields CDR1 SGHDT and CDR2 YYEEEE. There are 15 residues in the CDR3. The CDR3 spells CASSSADRAGETQYF. The CDR3 region has the DNA TGTGCCAGCAGCTCGGCGGACAGGGCGGGAGAGACCCAGTACTTC.

The rearrangement links TRBV7-8 to TRBJ2-1; no clear D. This CDR3 contains 12 residues. Per germline, CDR1 SGHVS and CDR2 FQNEAQ. Trimming pared 5 bases from V and 9 bases from J, leaving 11 bases between. The DNA of the CDR3 is TGTGCCAGCAGCGGTCCATTACCTGAGCAGTTCTTC. This codes for CASSGPLPEQFF.

The chain recombines TRBV5-1 with TRBJ1-4, with D perhaps TRBD1 (6 bases). Deletions cut 5 bases from V and 8 bases from J, with 13 bases between. The germline V gene has CDR1 SGHRS and CDR2 YFSETQ. The CDR3 is 13 residues long. The CDR3 DNA reads TGCGCCAGCAGTTCCATGGGGACAGAAAAACTGTTTTTT. As protein: CASSSMGTEKLFF.

The chain combines TRBV25-1 with TRBJ1-3, with D possibly matching TRBD1 (6 bases). The CDR3 has 15 amino acids. Germline V gives CDR1 MGHDK, CDR2 SYGVNS. Between the trimmed V and J ends, which lost 5 bases and 4 bases, there was a span of 15 bases. The CDR3 coding sequence is TGTGCCAGCAGTTCCTCCGGGACATTCGGAAACACCATATATTTT. Encoded protein: CASSSSGTFGNTIYF.

This clonotype showed up just a few times. J is TRBJ2-7 and V is TRBV3-2; the table's D gene call, TRBD2, was not cross checked with the DNA. TRBV3-2 is reported as a pseudogene. The CDR3 length is 16 residues. CDR3 in DNA: TGTGCCAGCAGCCAACCAAGCGGGGGGGCCCCCTACGAGCAGTACTTC. Its translation is CASSQPSGGAPYEQYF.

This clonotype was recorded a few times. The genes are TRBV7-8 and TRBJ1-1, with D possibly matching TRBD1 (5 bases). Trimming cost V 5 bases and J 4 bases, with 26 bases left between them. Germline V gene data show CDR1 as SGHVS and CDR2 as FQNEAQ. CDR3 length: 18 amino acids. CDR3: CASSPIRVTARGVTEAFF. CDR3 coding DNA: TGTGCCAGCAGCCCCATTCGCGTCACAGCACGAGGGGTCACTGAAGCTTTCTTT.